This T cell receptor (beta chain) was sequenced for a study of T-cell memory formation after mild COVID-19 (dated by TCRdb to about 2021). With regard to the full study: TCR sequence clusters from the two donors were found to be largely donor specific. In two donors, T-cell clones that expanded and contracted after mild COVID-19 were tracked by sequencing TCRalpha and TCRbeta repertoires over time. The cohort comprised two young, previously healthy adult volunteers, one female and one male.

Its CDR3 holds 14 amino acids, cysteine through phenylalanine. Solely the CDR3 DNA is kept, with 42 bases framed from the first base. The germline V gene yields SGHRS for CDR1 and YFSETQ for CDR2. Trimming takes 5 bases from V and 0 bases from J, and the germline ends sit 11 bases apart. The full study reports these points: Clones that contracted from day 15 to 85 showed balanced CD4/CD8 phenotypes, whereas a second wave of clones that expanded from day 15 to 37 leaned towards CD4+. Some responding clones were found in pre-infection memory, which suggests that pre-existing cross-reactive memory T cells took part in the SARS-CoV-2 response. Contracting CD4+ clones were found mainly in CM and EM memory subsets, while CD8+ clones were enriched in EMRA. The study included only a couple of mild cases, and larger cohorts that include severe cases with pre-infection samples were judged to be necessary. The second-wave clones that peaked on day 37 were not confirmed to be SARS-CoV-2 specific.

Ficoll-Paque density gradient centrifugation was used to isolate PBMCs. The run used an Illumina NovaSeq 6000. TCRalpha and TCRbeta cDNA libraries were constructed by 5'RACE with constant-segment primers, with sample barcodes and unique molecular identifiers being introduced. Trizol reagent was used to extract RNA from every sample. Libraries were amplified in two PCR steps, with a second sample barcode and Illumina TruSeq adapters added in the second step. Sequencing of the libraries was done on an Illumina NovaSeq, producing 2 x 150 bp paired-end reads. Per the source publication's procedure: Demultiplexing of reads and collapsing into UMI-guided consensus sequences were performed with migec v1.2.7. Using mixcr v2.1.11, UMI consensuses were aligned to TRA and TRB V and J templates and then assembled into clonotypes. A clonotype was counted as expanded or contracted only when both edgeR and NoisET called the clonotype significant, with the noise models trained on biological replicates. edgeR calls used a false discovery rate-adjusted p below 0.01 and a log2 fold-change threshold of 1. As an exploratory analysis of dynamics, PCA with hierarchical clustering was applied to max-normalized trajectories of the 1000 most abundant clonotypes. The CD4 or CD8 phenotype of responding clones was assigned using the separately sequenced CD4+ and CD8+ repertoires. Through fastp at Q25 and MiXCR, TCRdb rebuilt clones from the public reads, retaining in-frame beta chains. One record per CDR3 amino acid sequence lists the most common genes and DNA. These V and J calls are TCRdb output, not the study's own analysis. In this sample the table shows a few hundred thousand distinct CDR3 sequences, approximately 19% of which occur a single time. The ten largest clones capture approximately 21% of the sample.

This clonotype was found a few times. The specificity of this receptor is unknown. The input lacks base qualities; no much larger clone sits a single base away. Sequenced input: PBMCs or a T cell subset sorted from them (not recorded which). The receptor was isolated from a young man who had mild COVID-19 (a few samples of this study predate the infection). The sample titles of this study are shuffled in the database, so cell type and time point are left out; the donor was told from shared clones. The V gene is TRBV5-1 and the J gene is TRBJ2-5; the D gene cannot be resolved reliably. In nucleotides, the sequence is TGCGCCAGCAGAAAGTTTCAGAACCAAGAGACCCAGTACTTC. It translates to CASRKFQNQETQYF.